A selection of T cell receptor beta chains follows, all from one sample in a study of T-cell memory formation after mild COVID-19. TCRdb reanalysed the 5' RACE reads using MiXCR and keeps one entry per CDR3 protein. The data hold 150,000 to 200,000 distinct CDR3 sequences, with roughly 15% observed a single time. Source material: PBMCs or a T cell subset sorted from them (not recorded which). The receptors stem from an adult woman who had mild COVID-19 (a few samples of this study predate the infection). Cell type and time point are not known. Both conserved end residues are part of each CDR3. D genes are given only for firm matches. Clone size is given for some rows only: seen once, a few or many times, or a class if the clone is expanded.

TRBV4-1	TRBJ1-1	few	16	-	TGCGCCAGCAGCCAAGAGGGTTTAGGGGTAGGTGGTGAAGCTTTCTTT	CASSQEGLGVGGEAFF
TRBV12-3/TRBV12-4	TRBJ1-1	-	15	TRBD1	TGTGCCAGCAGTTTAGCGTTGCCGACAGGGGAAGAAGCTTTCTTT	CASSLALPTGEEAFF
TRBV7-8	TRBJ1-1	-	15	TRBD1	TGTGCCAGCAGCTTCCGGACAGGGGGTTGGACTGAAGCTTTCTTT	CASSFRTGGWTEAFF
TRBV5-1	TRBJ2-2	few	15	-	TGCGCCAGCGGATTCAGGGATCCGAACACCGGGGAGCTGTTTTTT	CASGFRDPNTGELFF
TRBV12-3/TRBV12-4	TRBJ2-1	few	14	TRBD2	TGTGCCAGCGTACCGGGACTAGCTGAAGGGGAGCAGTTCTTC	CASVPGLAEGEQFF
TRBV5-1	TRBJ2-3	-	12	-	TGCGCCAGCAGCCGAGTAGAAGATACGCAGTATTTT	CASSRVEDTQYF
TRBV3-1	TRBJ2-3	-	16	-	TGTGCCAGCAGCCAAGGCGTCAGTCAAGCCACAGATACGCAGTATTTT	CASSQGVSQATDTQYF
TRBV12-3/TRBV12-4	TRBJ1-5	few	16	TRBD1	TGTGCCAGCAGTTTCAACTTCGGGACAGAGAATCAGCCCCAGCATTTT	CASSFNFGTENQPQHF
TRBV7-9	TRBJ1-1	-	16	TRBD1	TGTGCCAGCAGCTTAACAGGGGGCCGGTGGGGCACTGAAGCTTTCTTT	CASSLTGGRWGTEAFF
TRBV20-1	TRBJ2-7	-	13	TRBD2	TGCAGTGCTAGAGCTAGCGGGAGCTACGAGCAGTACTTC	CSARASGSYEQYF
TRBV2	TRBJ2-7	few	15	TRBD2	TGTGCCAGCAGGTGGACTAGCGGGGGGGAATACGAGCAGTACTTC	CASRWTSGGEYEQYF
TRBV12-3/TRBV12-4	TRBJ2-7	many	17	TRBD2	TGTGCCAGCAGTGCCGTTTGGACTAGCGGACTGCCGGACGAGCAGTACTTC	CASSAVWTSGLPDEQYF
TRBV12-3/TRBV12-4	TRBJ2-1	few	14	-	TGTGCCAGCAGTCAACGGGCAGAAGACAATGAGCAGTTCTTC	CASSQRAEDNEQFF
TRBV3-1	TRBJ2-7	-	14	TRBD2	TGTGCCAGCAGCCCGGGAGGGGGGCGCTACGAGCAGTACTTC	CASSPGGGRYEQYF
TRBV6-2/TRBV6-3	TRBJ2-1	few	16	-	TGTGCCAGCAGTTTCGTGACGGATAACCCCTACAATGAGCAGTTCTTC	CASSFVTDNPYNEQFF
TRBV4-3	TRBJ2-1	few	15	-	TGCGCCAGCAGCCATCAGGGGACTCCCTACAATGAGCAGTTCTTC	CASSHQGTPYNEQFF
TRBV27	TRBJ1-6	-	16	-	TGTGCCAGCAGTTCGTCGGGGAGCTCCTATAATTCACCCCTCCACTTT	CASSSSGSSYNSPLHF
TRBV7-9	TRBJ1-2	few	14	TRBD1	TGTGCCAGCAGCTTGACAGGGGGCGACTATGGCTACACCTTC	CASSLTGGDYGYTF
TRBV20-1	TRBJ2-7	-	15	-	TGCAGTGCTCCCCCCGGCGGGTTCAGCGACTACGAGCAGTACTTC	CSAPPGGFSDYEQYF
TRBV18	TRBJ2-7	-	12	-	TGTGCCAGCTCACAGCAACCCTACGAGCAGTACTTC	CASSQQPYEQYF
TRBV7-3	TRBJ2-3	-	16	-	TGTGCCAGCAGCTTCGACAGGTCTAGTGGTTCAGATACGCAGTATTTT	CASSFDRSSGSDTQYF
TRBV7-9	TRBJ2-7	-	16	TRBD2	TGTGCCAGCAGCTTCAGCGGGGGGGCCTCCTCCTACGAGCAGTACTTC	CASSFSGGASSYEQYF
TRBV12-3/TRBV12-4	TRBJ1-3	few	15	-	TGTGCCAGCAGCCCCGGACGGAACTCTGGAAACACCATATATTTT	CASSPGRNSGNTIYF
TRBV9	TRBJ2-1	-	17	TRBD2	TGTGCCAGCAGCGTAGCCGGGGGGACTGGGGCCTACAATGAGCAGTTCTTC	CASSVAGGTGAYNEQFF
TRBV6-5	TRBJ2-1	few	13	TRBD2	TGTGCCAGCAGCTCTAATCCGGGACTAGCCCAGTTCTTC	CASSSNPGLAQFF
TRBV9	TRBJ2-7	many	14	TRBD1	TGTGCCAGCAGCATCGGGACAGGGGCCTACGAGCAGTACTTC	CASSIGTGAYEQYF
TRBV7-9	TRBJ1-5	few	13	-	TGTGCCAGCAGCCATCAGGAAAATCAGCCCCAGCATTTT	CASSHQENQPQHF